This TCR beta chain appears in the sequencing data of a study of blood T cell repertoires in COVID-19 (dated by TCRdb to 2019 to 2021). In the study overall: Samples from collaborators originated in the United States, Italy and Spain and spanned both the acute and convalescent phases of COVID-19. HLA class I and class II types, where available, came from metadata supplied by the sample provider rather than from assay-based typing. The prospective study material was composed of cDNA or gDNA derived from T cells, B-cell-depleted T cells, or PBMCs. Samples came from the ongoing ImmuneRACE study (first 160 participants) plus 1,254 subjects from 6 global collaborators. Sample metadata almost always included a de-identified subject ID, COVID-19 status, age in years and sex. Subjects who had been exposed to COVID-19, were actively infected with it, or had recovered from it provided the deeply sampled blood TCRbeta repertoires that made up the dataset. The repertoires were released in a freely available public database meant as a resource for research on the immune response to SARS-CoV-2. Here is what the overall study found, with its caveats: The amount of clinical and demographic metadata varied by source and participant and was provided uncurated.

One collaborating source in Seattle enrolled patients during active infection and followed them longitudinally through the course of disease. Whole blood was collected in K2EDTA tubes by collaborating institutions according to the institutions' own protocols. For TCRbeta analysis, collaborators shipped samples in one of three forms: frozen whole blood, isolated PBMCs, or DNA extracted from either of those sample types. With respect to this clone: Its antigen is unknown. No base quality values were provided; no much bigger clone lies one nucleotide off.

TCRbeta CDR3 regions were amplified from genomic DNA by means of the immunoSEQ Assay, a bias-controlled multiplex PCR. The paper's data handling went like this. Within the assay, amplification of reference gene primers was used to estimate how many nucleated cells each sample contained. To quantify the absolute abundance of each unique TCRbeta CDR3 rearrangement, sequence reads were collapsed and filtered. Productive Simpson clonality was computed per sample as the square root of Simpson's diversity index over productive rearrangements. TCRdb provides this immuneACCESS table in a form limited to in-frame rearrangements. Some clones are lacking; in checked studies, under half of them reflect an unresolved V gene, and why the rest are absent is not known. Clone size and the V and J calls come from that table; the DNA yielded D and trimming. Present in this sample are fewer than 70,000 clones, around 85% of which were seen just once. Approximately 15% of the sample is in the top ten clones.

From the cysteine through the phenylalanine, the CDR3 covers 14 amino acids. This entry keeps only the CDR3 DNA: 42 bases, framed from base 1. CDR1 ENHRY and CDR2 SYGVKD are derived from the germline V gene. V loses 9 bases of germline sequence and J loses 4 bases, and the interval between the two ends is 18 bases. This TCR came from a man aged 40-55 years with COVID-19, enrolled during active disease. This receptor chain uses TRBV10-3 and TRBJ2-5, with TRBD1 perhaps the D gene, on 8 matching bases. Sequenced input: peripheral blood. In nucleotides, the sequence is TGTGCCATTGGGGCAGGGGGCGGGGGAGAGACCCAGTACTTC. Translated, it gives CAIGAGGGGETQYF.